These 32 T cell receptor beta chains came from one sample sequenced in a study of Siglec-9 on CD8 T cells in melanoma. Method: immunoSEQ multiplex PCR; TCRdb's copy keeps in-frame clones and lacks some. The sample has 29,000 or so clones; less than 85% are singletons. Sequences were obtained from Siglec-9- CD8+ T cells sorted from blood. The receptors derive from a human donor in good health.

This clone was seen once. V and J are TRBV6-8 and TRBJ1-5; 9 bases agree with TRBD1. Losses at the gene ends were 5 bases for V and 0 bases for J; bases not matched to a gene: 8. CDR1 and CDR2 from the germline V gene are MNHGY and SAAAGT. This CDR3 region has 17 residues. DNA for the CDR3: TGTGCCAGCAGTAGGACAGGGGCGGGATATAGCAATCAGCCCCAGCATTTT. Protein sequence: CASSRTGAGYSNQPQHF.

The genes are TRBV5-8 and TRBJ1-1, with no clear D. CDR1 and CDR2 (germline): SGHTS, YDEGEE. CDR3 length: 13 amino acids. Trimming stripped 3 bases from V and 7 bases from J, with 13 bases between. As DNA, the CDR3 is TGTGCCAGCAGCTATCCCAGACGGATTGAAGCTTTCTTT. It translates to CASSYPRRIEAFF.

The DNA for the CDR3 is TGTGCCAGCAGCCCGGACCTCCGGGACCATGGCTACACCTTC. It codes for CASSPDLRDHGYTF. The rearrangement uses TRBV13 and TRBJ1-2, with D maybe TRBD1 (5 bases). CDR1 and CDR2 from the germline V gene are PRHDT and FYEKMQ (reference sequence). V lost 5 bases and J lost 6, with 16 bases in between. The CDR3 runs 14 residues.

This rearrangement joins TRBV19 to TRBJ2-1, with 7 bases aligning to TRBD2. Germline CDR1 and CDR2: LNHDA and SQIVND (reference sequence). Unmatched junction bases numbered 19, after V lost 1 base and J lost 7 bases. CDR3 length: 19 amino acids. The chain's CDR3 is CASSIVGLFARENLNEQFF. The CDR3 DNA follows: TGTGCCAGTAGTATAGTTGGGTTGTTTGCGCGGGAGAATTTGAATGAGCAGTTCTTC.

The CDR3 DNA reads TGTGCCAGCAGTTTCACAGGAGAGAGACCTCGGGAGCAGTACTTC. Translated, it gives CASSFTGERPREQYF. The rearrangement joins TRBV27 to TRBJ2-7, with D possibly TRBD1 on 5 matching bases. This CDR3 comprises 15 residues. V lost 3 bases to trimming and J lost 7 bases, with 19 bases between them. Germline lookup yields CDR1 MNHEY and CDR2 SMNVEV (reference sequence).

The chain uses TRBV7-8 and TRBJ2-2, with 7 bases identical to TRBD1. The ends lost 3 bases at V and 2 bases at J; junction bases unmatched: 6. The CDR3 spans 16 residues. Per germline, CDR1 SGHVS and CDR2 FQNEAQ. The CDR3 nucleotides read TGTGCCAGCAGCTTCCCGGGACAGACCAACACCGGGGAGCTGTTTTTT. This sequence encodes CASSFPGQTNTGELFF.

The chain carries TRBV28 and TRBJ2-7; tentatively, D is TRBD1 (5 bases). The CDR3 length is 12 residues. From germline, CDR1 is MDHEN and CDR2 SYDVKM. V was clipped by 6 bases and J by 5 bases, with 11 bases between them. The CDR3 region is CASSFDSDEQYF. CDR3 DNA: TGTGCCAGCAGCTTCGACAGCGACGAGCAGTACTTC.

This clone showed up just a few times. V gene TRBV5-1 combines with J gene TRBJ2-3; D call uncertain. The CDR3 is 13 amino acids. The germline CDR1 and CDR2 sequences are SGHRS and YFSETQ. Trimming took 7 bases from V and 2 from J, leaving 11 bases between them. In nucleotides, the CDR3 is TGCGCCAGCGGAGCCGAGAACACAGATACGCAGTATTTT. Residues: CASGAENTDTQYF.

The chain is built from TRBV6-6 and TRBJ1-1; D unclear. The CDR3 spans 11 residues. Trimming cost V 5 bases and J 5 bases, with 6 bases left between them. Germline CDR1 MNHNY, CDR2 SVGAGI (reference sequence). DNA for the CDR3: TGTGCCAGCAGTGAGGGTACTGAAGCTTTCTTT. Its protein is CASSEGTEAFF.

The chain has TRBV15 and TRBJ1-6; D gene uncertain. Germline CDR1 and CDR2: LNHNV and YYDKDF (reference sequence). The V end was cut by 3 bases, the J end by 8 bases, with 14 bases between. This CDR3 region has 15 residues. CDR3 bases: TGTGCCACCAGCAGGCCGGGCATCGGGGATTCACCCCTCCACTTT. Encoded protein: CATSRPGIGDSPLHF.

V usage is TRBV7-9 and J usage is TRBJ1-1, with D tentatively TRBD1 (6 bases). Germline CDR1 SEHNR, CDR2 FQNEAQ (reference sequence). The ends were cut back, 1 base at V and 6 bases at J, with 15 bases in the middle. The CDR3 runs to 15 residues. The CDR3 region has the DNA TGTGCCAGCAGCTTAGTTGGGGGAGGGGGATCTGAAGCTTTCTTT. The encoded protein is CASSLVGGGGSEAFF.

The chain couples TRBV28 to TRBJ1-2, with 11 bases aligning to TRBD1. With V trimmed by 7 bases and J by 8 bases, 6 bases remained unmatched. The CDR3 runs to 13 residues. The V gene's germline CDR1 is MDHEN and CDR2 SYDVKM. The CDR3 reads CASNLDRGRGYTF. The CDR3 DNA is TGTGCCAGCAACTTGGACAGGGGGCGAGGCTACACCTTC.

The CDR3: CSGARETQYF. For the CDR3, the DNA is TGCAGCGGCGCACGGGAGACCCAGTACTTC. The chain has TRBV29-1 and TRBJ2-5; D remains unclear. V dropped 7 bases and J dropped 5 bases, with 8 bases sitting between them. This CDR3 contains 10 residues. The germline V gene encodes CDR1 SQVTM and CDR2 ANQGSEA. Full variable domain (rest looked up from reference TRBV29-1 and TRBJ2-5): SAVISQKPSRDICQRGTSLTIQCQVDSQVTMMFWYRQQPGQSLTLIATANQGSEATYESGFVIDKFPISRPNLTFSTLTVSNMSPEDSSIYLCSGARETQYFGPGTRLLVL.

This rearrangement joins TRBV7-6 to TRBJ2-5, with D unclear. Germline CDR1 SGHVS, CDR2 FNYEAQ. The CDR3 sequence is 12 residues long. V was cut by 0 bases and J by 1 base, with 0 bases left in between. The CDR3 sequence is CASSLAQETQYF. DNA of the CDR3: TGTGCCAGCAGCTTAGCCCAAGAGACCCAGTACTTC.

The chain combines TRBV2 with TRBJ2-7, with 8 positions matching TRBD1. Germline V gene sequence: CDR1 SNHLY, CDR2 FYNNEI. The V and J ends lost 6 bases and 4 bases, in that order; junction bases with no gene match: 11. The CDR3 has 15 residues. CDR3 in amino acids: CASRSIRTGRYEQYF. CDR3 coding DNA: TGTGCCAGCAGATCAATTCGGACAGGGCGGTACGAGCAGTACTTC.

The CDR3 here is CASSAGGETQYF. The CDR3 nucleotides are TGTGCCAGCAGCGCTGGGGGGGAGACCCAGTACTTC. The chain carries TRBV9 and TRBJ2-5; maybe TRBD2 (6 bases). Trimming pared 3 bases from V and 5 bases from J, leaving 8 bases between. There are 12 residues in the CDR3. Germline CDR1 SGDLS, CDR2 YYNGEE. Drawing the rest from reference TRBV9 and TRBJ2-5, the complete variable domain is DSGVTQTPKHLITATGQRVTLRCSPRSGDLSVYWYQQSLDQGLQFLIQYYNGEERAKGNILERFSAQQFPDLHSELNLSSLELGDSALYFCASSAGGETQYFGPGTRLLVL.

The genes are TRBV5-6 and TRBJ1-1; no firm D call. Germline assignment: CDR1 SGHDT and CDR2 YYEEEE. This CDR3 region has 14 residues. Between the trimmed V and J ends, which lost 2 bases and 0 bases, there was a span of 8 bases. The CDR3 DNA follows: TGTGCCAGCAGCTTCCCTACATTGAACACTGAAGCTTTCTTT. Translated, it gives CASSFPTLNTEAFF.

The chain links TRBV19 to TRBJ2-7; D not resolved. This CDR3 comprises 13 residues. The germline V gene encodes CDR1 LNHDA and CDR2 SQIVND (reference sequence). With 1 base removed from V and 3 bases from J, the gap between germline ends came to 7 bases. The chain's CDR3 is CASSIGGIYEQYF. The CDR3 region has the DNA TGTGCCAGTAGTATAGGTGGGATCTACGAGCAGTACTTC. Full variable domain (remainder filled in from reference TRBV19 and TRBJ2-7): DGGITQSPKYLFRKEGQNVTLSCEQNLNHDAMYWYRQDPGQGLRLIYYSQIVNDFQKGDIAEGYSVSREKKESFPLTVTSAQKNPTAFYLCASSIGGIYEQYFGPGTRLTVT.

The V and J genes are TRBV11-2 and TRBJ2-3; D is uncertain. V was cut by 1 base and J by 4 bases, with 12 bases left in between. The CDR3 totals 15 residues. CDR1 and CDR2 from the germline V gene are SGHAT and FQNNGV. CDR3 nucleotides: TGTGCCAGCAGCTTAGGGATTAATAGGGCAGATACGCAGTATTTT. Encoded protein: CASSLGINRADTQYF. The full variable domain, in which reference TRBV11-2 and TRBJ2-3 provide the parts outside the CDR3, is EAGVAQSPRYKIIEKRQSVAFWCNPISGHATLYWYQQILGQGPKLLIQFQNNGVVDDSQLPKDRFSAERLKGVDSTLKIQPAKLEDSAVYLCASSLGINRADTQYFGPGTRLTVL.

CDR3 residues: CSVADRGPSGANVLTF. CDR3 bases: TGCAGCGTTGCCGACAGGGGCCCCTCTGGGGCCAACGTCCTGACTTTC. The chain is built from TRBV29-1 and TRBJ2-6; 8 bases are a match to TRBD1. The V segment lost 4 bases and the J segment 0 bases; nucleotides outside the gene matches: 5. Germline loops: CDR1 SQVTM, CDR2 ANQGSEA. This CDR3 region has 16 residues.

This clone was counted between two and nine times. V usage is TRBV6-1 and J usage is TRBJ1-1; the D is unclear. CDR1 and CDR2 (germline): MNHNS, SASEGT. CDR3 length equals 13 residues. With 4 bases removed from V and 1 base from J, the gap between germline ends came to 7 bases. CDR3 coding DNA: TGTGCCAGCAGTGGGTACAGGAACACTGAAGCTTTCTTT. The encoded protein is CASSGYRNTEAFF.

The V and J genes are TRBV5-6 and TRBJ2-7; D not certain. This CDR3 has 13 residues. V gave up 3 bases and J gave up 7 bases, with 14 bases separating them. Germline-derived CDR1 and CDR2 are SGHDT and YYEEEE. CDR3 sequence: CASSYGPAGEQYV. CDR3 coding DNA: TGTGCCAGCAGCTATGGCCCGGCTGGAGAGCAGTACGTC.

V usage is TRBV7-8 and J usage is TRBJ1-5; D is ambiguous. The germline V and J ends were trimmed by 5 bases and 0 bases, with 20 bases remaining between them. Per the germline V gene, CDR1 is SGHVS and CDR2 is FQNEAQ. The CDR3 totals 18 residues. This CDR3 reads CASSPNPWSGNSNQPQHF. The CDR3 nucleotides are TGTGCCAGCAGCCCGAATCCATGGTCGGGGAATAGCAATCAGCCCCAGCATTTT.

V is TRBV30 and J is TRBJ1-4; D is uncertain. Germline-derived CDR1 and CDR2 are GTSNPN and SVGIG (reference sequence). V lost 2 bases to trimming and J lost 7 bases, with 8 bases between them. The CDR3 covers 12 residues. The CDR3 DNA is TGTGCCTGGAGTAGGTCGGGTGAAAAACTGTTTTTT. It codes for CAWSRSGEKLFF. The whole variable domain, remainder taken from reference TRBV30 and TRBJ1-4, is SQTIHQWPATLVQPVGSPLSLECTVEGTSNPNLYWYRQAAGRGLQLLFYSVGIGQISSEVPQNLSASRPQDRQFILSSKKLLLSDSGFYLCAWSRSGEKLFFGSGTQLSVL.

The rearrangement uses TRBV5-1 and TRBJ1-1, with 7 bases aligning to TRBD1. Germline trimming cut 0 bases from V and 1 base from J; bases unmatched to any gene: 9. The CDR3 runs 17 residues. Germline V CDR1 and CDR2: SGHRS, YFSETQ. CDR3 protein: CASSLERQGRSNTEAFF. CDR3 in DNA: TGCGCCAGCAGCTTGGAAAGACAGGGCCGTTCGAACACTGAAGCTTTCTTT.

This chain connects TRBV27 to TRBJ1-2, with D possibly being TRBD1 (6 bases). This CDR3 region has 14 residues. CDR1 and CDR2 (germline): MNHEY, SMNVEV (reference sequence). V dropped 3 bases and J dropped 4 bases, with 12 bases sitting between them. CDR3 DNA: TGTGCCAGCAGTTTGGGGGGGGGCCGCTATGGCTACACCTTC. This sequence encodes CASSLGGGRYGYTF.

The gene calls are TRBV27 and TRBJ1-2; D might be TRBD1 (6 bases). Germline assignment: CDR1 MNHEY and CDR2 SMNVEV (reference sequence). The CDR3 has 15 amino acids. Between the trimmed V and J ends, which lost 6 bases and 5 bases, there was a span of 19 bases. CDR3 sequence: CASSLSGQPEYGYTF. The CDR3 nucleotides read TGTGCCAGCAGCCTGTCCGGACAGCCTGAATATGGCTACACCTTC.

This chain uses TRBV27 with TRBJ2-1, with D unresolved. Germline V CDR1 and CDR2: MNHEY, SMNVEV (reference sequence). The CDR3 is 17 residues long. The V end was cut by 1 base, the J end by 0 bases, with 13 bases between. The CDR3 DNA reads TGTGCCAGCAGTTTATTTGGCGTATCCCACTCCTACAATGAGCAGTTCTTC. Translated, it gives CASSLFGVSHSYNEQFF.

This clone was seen once. This chain joins TRBV6-5 and TRBJ2-1; D uncertain. CDR1 and CDR2 from the germline V gene are MNHEY and SVGAGI. The V and J ends lost 0 bases and 3 bases respectively, with 9 bases between them. CDR3 length: 15 amino acids. The CDR3 DNA follows: TGTGCCAGCAGTTACTCGCAGGCCCGCTACAATGAGCAGTTCTTC. This encodes CASSYSQARYNEQFF.

This clone has only one observation. The chain recombines TRBV13 with TRBJ1-4; D ambiguous. Deletions cut 5 bases from V and 0 bases from J, with 10 bases between. Germline CDR1 PRHDT, CDR2 FYEKMQ (reference sequence). The CDR3 extends over 15 amino acids. CDR3 nucleotide sequence: TGTGCCAGCAGCCCGGTCTTTTCAACTAATGAAAAACTGTTTTTT. Translating it yields CASSPVFSTNEKLFF.

This clone occurred once. The chain recombines TRBV7-9 with TRBJ2-6; D tentatively reads TRBD1 or TRBD2 (6 bases each). This CDR3 comprises 16 residues. V was clipped by 8 bases and J by 0 bases, with 14 bases between them. The V gene's germline CDR1 is SEHNR and CDR2 FQNEAQ (reference sequence). CDR3 in DNA: TGTGCCAGCCGAGGGGGGTCGGGCTCTGGGGCCAACGTCCTGACTTTC. Translation: CASRGGSGSGANVLTF.

This sequence joins TRBV2 and TRBJ1-1; D not certain. V was clipped by 3 bases and J by 3 bases, with 11 bases between them. The CDR3 totals 14 residues. Germline loops: CDR1 SNHLY, CDR2 FYNNEI. In DNA form, the CDR3 reads TGTGCCAGCAGTGACGGTGACACCTACACTGAAGCTTTCTTT. Protein sequence: CASSDGDTYTEAFF. Using reference TRBV2 and TRBJ1-1 for the parts outside the CDR3, the full variable domain is EPEVTQTPSHQVTQMGQEVILRCVPISNHLYFYWYRQILGQKVEFLVSFYNNEISEKSEIFDDQFSVERPDGSNFTLKIRSTKLEDSAMYFCASSDGDTYTEAFFGQGTRLTVV.